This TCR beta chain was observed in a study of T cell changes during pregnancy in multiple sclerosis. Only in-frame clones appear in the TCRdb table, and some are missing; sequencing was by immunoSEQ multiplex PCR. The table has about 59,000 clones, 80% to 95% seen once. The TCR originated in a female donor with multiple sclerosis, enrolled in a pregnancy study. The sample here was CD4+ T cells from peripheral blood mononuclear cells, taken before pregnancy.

The DNA for the CDR3 is TGTGCATGTTCTCGACAGGGTATCCACGAGCAGTACTTC. It translates to CACSRQGIHEQYF. The chain combines TRBV6-1 with TRBJ2-7, with 7 bases identical to TRBD1. This CDR3 spans 13 amino acids. CDR1 and CDR2 from the germline V gene are MNHNS and SASEGT.